This T cell receptor beta chain originates from a study of blood T cells in healthy people across ages (dated by TCRdb to the mid-2010s). About the investigation overall: In model experiments, roughly one uniquely barcoded TCR beta cDNA molecule per two T cells was captured by template switching. Age-related changes in TCR beta repertoire diversity were measured in the study by deep sequencing normalized with unique cDNA molecular identifiers. Donors were grouped into four age groups: young (average 16 years), middle-aged (39), aged (roughly 67) and long-lived (around 80). To avoid experimental bias, donors of different ages were spread randomly across the sequencing lanes. Two additional independent replicas of 1 million unique cDNA reads from the same blood draw were analyzed for two donors (one aged 18 to 30 and one aged 80 or older). General study outcomes and caveats: Estimates of total diversity based on one million sequenced T cells were regarded as lower bounds and as underestimates. A strong correlation was found between observed TCR beta diversity and the percentage of naive T cells measured by flow cytometry. Donor CMV infection status was unknown, potentially confounding age-related changes in expanded clonotypes. Observed TCR beta diversity per million T cells fell roughly linearly with age, and a significant reduction was already apparent by age around 44. Compared with the aged group, the long-lived group had more naive CD4+ T cells, fewer expanded clones and increased TCR diversity, a pattern suggesting age selection. Since profiling was done on bulk unsorted PBMCs, naive and antigen-experienced compartments could not be conclusively compared.

Library preparation was by 5' RACE. Data came from an Illumina HiSeq 2500. A second PCR of roughly 6 to 12 cycles was performed with a sample-barcoded 5' primer and a J-beta primer mix. A unique molecular identifier was introduced onto each TCR beta cDNA molecule by a template-switch 5' adaptor carrying 12 random nucleotides. Each sample yielded at least 3 million CDR3-containing paired-end reads. The Mint cDNA synthesis kit, primed by a TRBC-specific oligonucleotide, was used to synthesize first-strand cDNA from all RNA. Following uracil-DNA glycosylase treatment, a first 18-cycle PCR with universal primers M1SS and BC2_uni_R was performed on all cDNA. For the original study's pipeline: For normalization, 1 million high-quality reads were randomly selected from each sample, with every read carrying a distinct molecular identifier. Instead of being binned into consensus sequences, reads with shared molecular identifiers were discarded. MiTCR, with a Q25 quality threshold and the strictest error-elimination algorithm, was used for CDR3 identification, clonotype clustering and error correction. Lower-bound total TCR beta diversity was estimated with a nonparametric unseen species model using Euler transformation. TCRdb reprocessing: public reads trimmed at Q25 with fastp, clones called with MiXCR, in-frame beta chains kept. Under each unique CDR3 protein, matching rows form one entry showing the most common genes and DNA. The V and J calls were not made by the authors but by TCRdb's processing. Present in this sample are just under 900,000 distinct CDR3 sequences, less than 35% of which were seen just once. Roughly 17% of the sample is in the top ten clones.

CDR1 LGHNA and CDR2 YSLEER are derived from the germline V gene. V is cut back by 3 bases and J by 3 bases, with 6 bases in the junction unmatched. Including cysteine and phenylalanine, the CDR3 has 16 amino acids. Left in the record is the CDR3 DNA by itself, 48 bases read in frame from the first base. Systemically healthy Caucasian individuals from Russia, around 39 in total and aged about 6 to 95 years, were included as donors. Each donor gave 8 to 10 milliliters of peripheral blood, drawn into EDTA-treated Vacutainer tubes. PBMCs were isolated by Ficoll-Paque density-gradient centrifugation, with at least 7 million obtained per sample. Trizol reagent was used to extract total RNA from the PBMCs, yielding at least 6 micrograms per sample. For every donor, an aliquot of PBMCs went through flow cytometry to measure the percentages of naive CD45RAhigh/CD27high T cells. To note about this clonotype: Its recognized antigen is unknown. Since a much larger clone is just one base distant, this may be a read error.

The chain was built from TRBV4-3 and TRBJ2-1, and TRBD1 aligns with 9 junction nucleotides. This sequence originates from a woman of 80 years or more in good health. Material for sequencing was blood. The sequence in DNA is TGCGCCAGCAGCCAGTTACAGGGGGCCCTCTACAATGAGCAGTTCTTC. This is translated as CASSQLQGALYNEQFF.